The 13 T cell receptor beta chains below come from one sample, sequenced in a study of blood T cell repertoires in COVID-19. Produced via immunoSEQ multiplex PCR; TCRdb's table is partial and in-frame only. The table lists 200,000 to 250,000 clones, around 84% of them singletons, with 1.4% in the top ten. The sample taken for sequencing was peripheral blood. The receptors stem from a middle-aged woman who had recovered from COVID-19.

The rearrangement links TRBV18 to TRBJ2-3, with 9 bases fitting TRBD1. CDR3 length: 14 amino acids. J was trimmed by 4 bases and V by 4 bases; bases with no gene match: 3. In germline, CDR1 is KGHSH, CDR2 LQKENI. This chain's CDR3 is CASSQDRGADTQYF. Written as DNA, the CDR3 is TGTGCCAGCTCACAGGACAGGGGAGCAGATACGCAGTATTTT.

The rearrangement joins TRBV3-1 (or the pseudogene TRBV3-2) to TRBJ1-2, with D perhaps matching TRBD1 (6 bases). The V end lost 4 bases, the J end lost 4 bases, and 16 bases lay between the germline ends. The CDR3 loop spans 15 amino acids. Germline CDR1 and CDR2: LGHDT and YNNKEL (reference sequence). The CDR3 spells CASSPRLGGAYGYTF. CDR3 nucleotide sequence: TGTGCCAGCAGCCCCCGCTTGGGGGGGGCCTATGGCTACACCTTC.

The rearrangement links TRBV7-9 to TRBJ2-3, with 9 bases identical to TRBD2. The CDR3 has 16 residues. V lost 5 bases, J lost 3 bases, and 9 bases stayed unmatched. Germline lookup yields CDR1 SEHNR and CDR2 FQNEAQ (reference sequence). The CDR3 region is CASSRSLAGETDTQYF. The DNA for the CDR3 is TGTGCCAGCAGCCGAAGTTTAGCGGGGGAAACAGATACGCAGTATTTT.

This clone was seen more than once but under ten times. The gene calls are TRBV5-1 and TRBJ2-5; 8 bases line up with TRBD2. The germline gives CDR1 SGHRS, CDR2 YFSETQ. The CDR3 runs to 14 residues. The J segment lost 4 bases and the V segment lost 4 bases, leaving 6 bases of the junction unmatched. The CDR3 DNA sequence: TGCGCCAGCAGCCAGTCCAGCGGGGGAGAGACCCAGTACTTC. It codes for CASSQSSGGETQYF. Looking up the rest from reference TRBV5-1 and TRBJ2-5 gives the full variable domain: KAGVTQTPRYLIKTRGQQVTLSCSPISGHRSVSWYQQTPGQGLQFLFEYFSETQRNKGNFPGRFSGRQFSNSRSEMNVSTLELGDSALYLCASSQSSGGETQYFGPGTRLLVL.

This clone came up once. The gene calls are TRBV11-3 and TRBJ2-7, with TRBD1 identical over 9 bases. From germline, CDR1 is SGHNT and CDR2 YENEEA. J lost 6 bases, V lost 1 base, and 7 bases had no gene match. The CDR3 has 15 residues. CDR3 in DNA: TGTGCCAGCAGCTTAGGGGGACAGGGATTTGTCGAGCAGTACTTC. This gives the protein CASSLGGQGFVEQYF.

The chain joins TRBV30 to TRBJ2-5; 15 nucleotides align to TRBD2. The CDR3 extends over 16 amino acids. V shed 1 base and J 5 bases; nucleotides not matched to a gene: 5. Per the germline V gene, CDR1 is GTSNPN and CDR2 is SVGIG (reference sequence). The CDR3 DNA follows: TGTGCCTGGAGTGGGACTAGCGGGGGGGCCGTGGAGACCCAGTACTTC. Its translation is CAWSGTSGGAVETQYF.

CDR3 loop: CASSPRLAGGDTQYF. The CDR3, as DNA: TGTGCCAGCAGCCCCCGACTAGCGGGGGGGGATACGCAGTATTTT. The chain couples TRBV14 to TRBJ2-3; 14 bases fit TRBD2. V gave up 4 bases and J gave up 6 bases; unmatched junction bases: 3. The CDR3 is 15 residues long. Germline CDR1 and CDR2: SGHDN and FVKESK.

V gene TRBV7-2 combines with J gene TRBJ2-7, with 7 bases aligning to TRBD2. The CDR3 loop spans 15 amino acids. CDR1 SGHTA and CDR2 FQGNSA come from the germline V gene. Trimming removed 0 bases from V and 2 bases from J; junction bases left unmatched: 4. The CDR3 loop reads CASSLAGGDTYEQYF. The DNA of the CDR3 is TGTGCCAGCAGCTTAGCGGGGGGGGATACCTACGAGCAGTACTTC.

The V call is TRBV12-3 or TRBV12-4, the J call TRBJ1-2, with 9 bases that match TRBD1. Trimming at V came to 3 bases and at J to 8 bases, leaving 4 bases not matched to a gene. The length of the CDR3 is 13 residues. The CDR3 DNA is TGTGCCAGCAGTTTTACAGGGGGCGGGGGCTACACCTTC. Translated, it gives CASSFTGGGGYTF.

The J gene is TRBJ1-2, the V gene TRBV27, with D uncertain. Germline CDR1 reads MNHEY; CDR2 reads SMNVEV (reference sequence). Trimming took off 5 bases at V and 8 bases at J, with 15 bases between the two ends. The length of the CDR3 is 13 residues. The chain's CDR3 is CASSPKLLAGYTF. The CDR3 DNA is TGTGCCAGCAGTCCCAAATTACTCGCGGGCTACACCTTC.

This chain joins TRBV5-4 and TRBJ1-1; the D gene is possibly TRBD1 (6 bases). This CDR3 has 13 amino acids. Germline V CDR1 and CDR2: SGHNT, YYREEE (reference sequence). The V gene lost 4 bases and the J gene lost 6 bases, with 13 bases spanning the gap. DNA of the CDR3: TGTGCCAGCAGCCCACAGGGCTTTCCTGAAGCTTTCTTT. This gives the protein CASSPQGFPEAFF.

The chain has TRBV5-1 and TRBJ1-4, with D perhaps matching TRBD1 (6 bases). Between the trimmed V and J ends, which lost 0 bases and 6 bases, there was a span of 9 bases. Per germline, CDR1 SGHRS and CDR2 YFSETQ. This CDR3 is 14 amino acids long. CDR3 region: CASSLEQGYEKLFF. Written as DNA, the CDR3 is TGCGCCAGCAGCTTGGAACAGGGTTATGAAAAACTGTTTTTT.

The chain recombines TRBV7-9 with TRBJ2-7, with D possibly TRBD1 on 5 matching bases. Germline CDR1 SEHNR, CDR2 FQNEAQ (reference sequence). The CDR3 loop spans 17 amino acids. Between the trimmed V and J ends, which lost 3 bases and 0 bases, there was a span of 18 bases. Written as DNA, the CDR3 is TGTGCCAGCAGCTTTAATTCCGACAGAACCTTCTCCTACGAGCAGTACTTC. As protein: CASSFNSDRTFSYEQYF.